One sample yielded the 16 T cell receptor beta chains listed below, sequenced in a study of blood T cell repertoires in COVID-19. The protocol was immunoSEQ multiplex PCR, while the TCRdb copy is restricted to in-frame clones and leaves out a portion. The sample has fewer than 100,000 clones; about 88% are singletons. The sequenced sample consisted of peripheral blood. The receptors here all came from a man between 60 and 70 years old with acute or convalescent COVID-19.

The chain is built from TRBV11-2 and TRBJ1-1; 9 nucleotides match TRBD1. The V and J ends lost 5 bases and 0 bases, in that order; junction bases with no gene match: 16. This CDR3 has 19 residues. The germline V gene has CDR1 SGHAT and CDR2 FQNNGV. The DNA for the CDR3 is TGTGCCAGCAGCCCTCCGAGACGGGACAGGGTTCACATGAACACTGAAGCTTTCTTT. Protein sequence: CASSPPRRDRVHMNTEAFF.

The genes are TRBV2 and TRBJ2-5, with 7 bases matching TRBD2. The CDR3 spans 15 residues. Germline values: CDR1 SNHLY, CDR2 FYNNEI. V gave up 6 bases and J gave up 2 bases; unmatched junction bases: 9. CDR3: CASRFGGRSQETQYF. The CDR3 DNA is TGTGCCAGCAGATTCGGGGGGAGGAGTCAAGAGACCCAGTACTTC.

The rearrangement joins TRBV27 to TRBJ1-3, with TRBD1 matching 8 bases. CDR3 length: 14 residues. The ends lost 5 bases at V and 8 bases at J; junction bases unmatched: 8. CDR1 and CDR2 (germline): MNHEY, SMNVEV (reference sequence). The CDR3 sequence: CASSPGQGADTIYF. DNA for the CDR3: TGTGCCAGCAGTCCCGGGCAGGGGGCGGACACCATATATTTT.

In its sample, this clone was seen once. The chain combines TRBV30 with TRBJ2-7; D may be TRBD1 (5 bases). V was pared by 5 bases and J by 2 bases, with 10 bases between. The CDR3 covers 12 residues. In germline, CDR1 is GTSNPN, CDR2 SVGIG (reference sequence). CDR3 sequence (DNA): TGTGCCTGGGAGACAGATACCTACGAGCAGTACTTC. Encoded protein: CAWETDTYEQYF.

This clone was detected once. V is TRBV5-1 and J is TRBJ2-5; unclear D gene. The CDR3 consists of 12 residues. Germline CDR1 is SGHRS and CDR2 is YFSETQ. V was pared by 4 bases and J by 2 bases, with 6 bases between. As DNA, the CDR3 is TGCGCCAGCAGCCTAAATCAAGAGACCCAGTACTTC. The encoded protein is CASSLNQETQYF.

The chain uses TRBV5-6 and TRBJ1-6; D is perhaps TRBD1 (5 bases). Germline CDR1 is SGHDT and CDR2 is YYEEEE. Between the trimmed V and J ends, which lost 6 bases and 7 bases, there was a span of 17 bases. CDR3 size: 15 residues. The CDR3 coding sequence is TGTGCCAGCACCCCTGGTTGGGGGGACAATTCACCCCTCCACTTT. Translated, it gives CASTPGWGDNSPLHF.

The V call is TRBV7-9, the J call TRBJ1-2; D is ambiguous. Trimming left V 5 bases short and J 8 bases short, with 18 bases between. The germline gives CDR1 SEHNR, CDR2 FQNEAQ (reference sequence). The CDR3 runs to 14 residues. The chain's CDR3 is CASSPSVQAVGYTF. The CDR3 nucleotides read TGTGCCAGCAGCCCTAGCGTGCAGGCAGTCGGCTACACCTTC.

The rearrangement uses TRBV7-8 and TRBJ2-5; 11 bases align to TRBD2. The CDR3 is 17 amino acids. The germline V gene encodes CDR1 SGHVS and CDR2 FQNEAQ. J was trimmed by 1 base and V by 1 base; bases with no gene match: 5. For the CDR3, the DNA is TGTGCCAGCAGCTTAGAGGCTAGCGGGGGGCTCCAAGAGACCCAGTACTTC. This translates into CASSLEASGGLQETQYF.

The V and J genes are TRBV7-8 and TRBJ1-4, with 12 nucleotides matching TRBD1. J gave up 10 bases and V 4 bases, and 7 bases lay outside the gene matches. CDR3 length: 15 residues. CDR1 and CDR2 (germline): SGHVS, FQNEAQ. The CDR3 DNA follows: TGTGCCAGCAGCTCCCGGCTGGGACAGGGGGCAAAACTGTTTTTT. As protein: CASSSRLGQGAKLFF.

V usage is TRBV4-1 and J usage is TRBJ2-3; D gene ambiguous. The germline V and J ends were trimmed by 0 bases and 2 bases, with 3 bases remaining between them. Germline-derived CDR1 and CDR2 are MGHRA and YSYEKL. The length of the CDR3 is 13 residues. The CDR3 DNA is TGCGCCAGCAGCCAAGAGTACACAGATACGCAGTATTTT. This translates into CASSQEYTDTQYF.

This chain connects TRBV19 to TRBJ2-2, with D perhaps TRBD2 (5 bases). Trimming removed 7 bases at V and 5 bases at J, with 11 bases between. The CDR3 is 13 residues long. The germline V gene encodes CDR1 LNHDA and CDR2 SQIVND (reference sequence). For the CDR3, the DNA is TGTGCCAGTACTGGAAGGAGGACCGGGGAGCTGTTTTTT. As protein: CASTGRRTGELFF. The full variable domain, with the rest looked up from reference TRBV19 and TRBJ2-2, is DGGITQSPKYLFRKEGQNVTLSCEQNLNHDAMYWYRQDPGQGLRLIYYSQIVNDFQKGDIAEGYSVSREKKESFPLTVTSAQKNPTAFYLCASTGRRTGELFFGEGSRLTVL.

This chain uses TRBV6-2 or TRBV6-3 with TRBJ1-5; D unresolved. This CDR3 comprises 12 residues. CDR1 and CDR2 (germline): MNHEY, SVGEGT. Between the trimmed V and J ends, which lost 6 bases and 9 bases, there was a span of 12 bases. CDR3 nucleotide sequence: TGTGCCAGCAGCACGGGAAGTCGGCCCCAGCATTTT. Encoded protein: CASSTGSRPQHF.

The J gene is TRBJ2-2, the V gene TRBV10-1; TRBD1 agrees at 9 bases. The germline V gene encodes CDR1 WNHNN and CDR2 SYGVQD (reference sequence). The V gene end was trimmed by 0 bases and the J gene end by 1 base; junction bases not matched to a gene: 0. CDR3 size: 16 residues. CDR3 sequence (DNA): TGCGCCAGCAGTGAGTCGGGACAGGGGAACACCGGGGAGCTGTTTTTT. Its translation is CASSESGQGNTGELFF.

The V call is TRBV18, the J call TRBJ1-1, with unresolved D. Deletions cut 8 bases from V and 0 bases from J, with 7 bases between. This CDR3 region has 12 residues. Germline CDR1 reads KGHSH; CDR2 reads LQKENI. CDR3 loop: CASRYLNTEAFF. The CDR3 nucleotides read TGTGCCAGCCGGTATCTGAACACTGAAGCTTTCTTT.

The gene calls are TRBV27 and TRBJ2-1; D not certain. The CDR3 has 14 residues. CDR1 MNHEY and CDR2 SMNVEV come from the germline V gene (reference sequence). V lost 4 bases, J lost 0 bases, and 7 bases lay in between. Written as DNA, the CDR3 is TGTGCCAGCAGTTCAACGGGCTCCTACAATGAGCAGTTCTTC. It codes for CASSSTGSYNEQFF.

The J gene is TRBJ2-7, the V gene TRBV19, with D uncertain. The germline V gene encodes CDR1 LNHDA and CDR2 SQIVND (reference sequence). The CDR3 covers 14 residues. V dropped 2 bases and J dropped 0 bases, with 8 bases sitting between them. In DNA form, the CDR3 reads TGTGCCAGTAGTATAAACTGGGCCTCCTACGAGCAGTACTTC. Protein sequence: CASSINWASYEQYF.